This TCR beta chain was recovered during a study of shared clonotypes between healthy human individuals. Study-wide points: When naive CD4 clonotypes were compared across several donors, around 4.6% were shared. Sequencing depth was a factor that was expected to affect clonotype sharing among donors.

Everyone who donated was a Caucasian adult who lived in Nashville, Tennessee. Notes on this clone: Its antigen is undetermined.

Germline values: CDR1 LNHNV, CDR2 YYDKDF (reference sequence). This CDR3 region has 15 residues. V was clipped by 0 bases and J by 4 bases, with 12 bases between them. TCRdb's table, derived via immunoSEQ multiplex PCR, lists solely in-frame clones and lacks some. Found here are around 1.4 million clones, just under 99% of them singletons; the top ten hold about 0.4%. The specimen was naive CD4+ T cells sorted from blood. The subset was: CD45RA+ positively selected. The genes are TRBV15 and TRBJ2-5, with a possible D match to TRBD1 (5 bases). The TCR was taken from a man aged 30 to 45 in good health. The CDR3 nucleotides are TGTGCCACCAGCAGAGATGGATTAGGGGCAGAGACCCAGTACTTC. Translated, it gives CATSRDGLGAETQYF.